This T cell receptor (beta chain) is from a study of T cell responses to AZD1222 COVID-19 vaccine. Regarding this clone: The antigen remains undetermined.

The CDR3 loop spans 14 amino acids. Deletions cut 4 bases from V and 2 bases from J, with 6 bases between. In germline, CDR1 is MNHEY, CDR2 SVGEGT. Data came from immunoSEQ multiplex PCR; TCRdb stores just in-frame clones and leaves some out. The sample gives about 96,000 clones, roughly nine tenths of which show up once; 1.6% is in the top ten. Regarding the study as a whole: Of the AZD1222 recipients, only five to seven were seropositive at baseline.

The specimen comprised peripheral blood, sampled on day 0 of AZD1222 vaccination. The rearrangement joins TRBV6-2 or TRBV6-3 to TRBJ1-6; D not resolved. The origin of this receptor is an adult in good health. The CDR3 spells CASSSWPYNSPLHF. As DNA, the CDR3 is TGTGCCAGCAGTTCGTGGCCCTATAATTCACCCCTCCACTTT.